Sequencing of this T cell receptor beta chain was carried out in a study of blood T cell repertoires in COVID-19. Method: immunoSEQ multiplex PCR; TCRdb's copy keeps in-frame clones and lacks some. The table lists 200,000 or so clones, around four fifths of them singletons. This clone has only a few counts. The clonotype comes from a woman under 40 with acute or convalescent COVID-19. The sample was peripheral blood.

CDR3 DNA sequence: TGTGCCAGCAGCTTATCAGCGGCGGGGGCCAACGTCCTGACTTTC. Its protein product is CASSLSAAGANVLTF. The rearrangement uses TRBV7-9 and TRBJ2-6, with D possibly TRBD2 on 5 matching bases. Germline CDR1 reads SEHNR; CDR2 reads FQNEAQ (reference sequence). V lost 2 bases to trimming and J lost 4 bases, with 9 bases between them. This CDR3 contains 15 residues. The variable domain in full, with the rest retrieved from reference TRBV7-9 and TRBJ2-6, is DTGVSQNPRHKITKRGQNVTFRCDPISEHNRLYWYRQTLGQGPEFLTYFQNEAQLEKSRLLSDRFSAERPKGSFSTLEIQRTEQGDSAMYLCASSLSAAGANVLTFGAGSRLTVL.